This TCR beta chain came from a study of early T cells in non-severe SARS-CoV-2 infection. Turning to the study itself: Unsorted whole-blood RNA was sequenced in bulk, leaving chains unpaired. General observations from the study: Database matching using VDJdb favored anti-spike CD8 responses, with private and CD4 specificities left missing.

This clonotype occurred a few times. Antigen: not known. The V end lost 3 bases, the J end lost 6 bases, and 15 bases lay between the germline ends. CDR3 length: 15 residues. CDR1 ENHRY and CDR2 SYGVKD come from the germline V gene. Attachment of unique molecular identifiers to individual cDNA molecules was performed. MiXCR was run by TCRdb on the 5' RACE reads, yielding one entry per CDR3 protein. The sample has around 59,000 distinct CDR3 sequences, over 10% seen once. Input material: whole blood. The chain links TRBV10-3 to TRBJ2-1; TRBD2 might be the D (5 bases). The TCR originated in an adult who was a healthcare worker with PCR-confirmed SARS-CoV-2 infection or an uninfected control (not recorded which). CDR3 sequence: CAISDARRQANEQFF. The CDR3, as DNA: TGTGCCATCAGTGATGCCCGGAGGCAGGCCAATGAGCAGTTCTTC.